The 30 T cell receptor beta chains reported below all come from one sample, sequenced in a study of regulatory T cells in long-lasting Graves disease (dated by TCRdb to about 2021). The sample's time point, from its label and the paper: newly diagnosed GD, antithyroid drugs for less than 3 months. For both TCR sequencing and RNA sequencing, RNA was extracted from PBMCs using TRIzol. Library preparation used multiplex PCR. The sequencer was an Illumina HiSeq 4000. CDR3 regions were amplified by Arm-PCR with iRepertoire HTBI primers to construct TCR beta libraries. Using fastp trimming at Q25 and MiXCR clonotype assembly, TCRdb reanalyzed the public sequencing data and kept in-frame beta chains. Each entry merges the rows of one CDR3 protein and shows their most common DNA and genes. Present in this sample are fewer than 650,000 distinct CDR3 sequences, more than 15% of which were seen just once. About 12% of the sample is in the top ten clones.

These records were also assigned to another study, of T cells in Graves' hyperthyroidism and ophthalmopathy.

The sample here was peripheral blood mononuclear cells (PBMCs), taken at new diagnosis, from a patient treated with antithyroid drugs. All receptors come from a man in his late teens or twenties with Graves disease. Donor details come from another sample of the same person, matched by shared clones.

This clonotype came up many times. The chain employs TRBV2 and TRBJ2-2; no definite D call. Trimming left V 6 bases short and J 1 base short, with 6 bases between. CDR1 SNHLY and CDR2 FYNNEI come from the germline V gene. The length of the CDR3 is 13 residues. CDR3 sequence (DNA): TGTGCCAGCAGCCCACGGAACACCGGGGAGCTGTTTTTT. Amino acids: CASSPRNTGELFF.

The V call is TRBV2, the J call TRBJ2-1; 8 bases fit TRBD2. Trimming cost V 4 bases and J 9 bases; bases outside gene matches: 14. The CDR3 runs 16 residues. Per the germline V gene, CDR1 is SNHLY and CDR2 is FYNNEI. The CDR3 nucleotides are TGTGCCAGCAGTGTAAAGGGACTAGGCCCCGCAGGTGAGCAGTTCTTC. Encoded protein: CASSVKGLGPAGEQFF.

The genes are TRBV7-3 and TRBJ2-4; 7 bases map to TRBD1. The CDR3 consists of 13 residues. Germline loops: CDR1 SGHTA, CDR2 FQGTGA. V shed 2 bases and J 5 bases; nucleotides not matched to a gene: 0. CDR3 sequence: CASSLDRENIQYF. In nucleotides, the CDR3 is TGTGCCAGCAGCTTAGACAGGGAAAACATTCAGTACTTC.

The rearrangement joins TRBV19 to TRBJ1-1; 7 nucleotides match TRBD1. This CDR3 spans 14 amino acids. Trimming removed 5 bases from V and 3 bases from J; junction bases left unmatched: 6. Germline values: CDR1 LNHDA, CDR2 SQIVND (reference sequence). The CDR3 spells CASSLQGQDTEAFF. As DNA, the CDR3 is TGTGCCAGTAGTTTACAGGGGCAAGACACTGAAGCTTTCTTT.

In this sample, this clonotype turned up a few times. The chain couples TRBV20-1 to TRBJ2-5, with D perhaps matching TRBD1 or TRBD2 (6 bases each). The CDR3 is 12 amino acids. Germline V CDR1 and CDR2: DFQATT, SNEGSKA (reference sequence). The V end was cut by 4 bases, the J end by 8 bases, with 14 bases between. The CDR3 bases are TGCAGTGCTATCGAGGGGGGAAAAACCCAGTACTTC. Its translation is CSAIEGGKTQYF.

This clonotype was recorded many times. This chain uses TRBV20-1 with TRBJ2-2, with 9 positions matching TRBD1. CDR3 length: 15 residues. From germline, CDR1 is DFQATT and CDR2 SNEGSKA (reference sequence). V lost 6 bases to trimming and J lost 0 bases; unmatched junction nucleotides: 5. CDR3 protein: CSAPGTGSNTGELFF. The CDR3 coding sequence is TGCAGTGCACCAGGGACAGGGTCGAACACCGGGGAGCTGTTTTTT.

This clonotype was detected only a few times. The gene calls are TRBV29-1 and TRBJ1-4; the match to TRBD1 covers 9 bases. V shed 0 bases and J 8 bases; nucleotides not matched to a gene: 7. Germline loops: CDR1 SQVTM, CDR2 ANQGSEA. This CDR3 has 15 residues. Here the CDR3 reads CSVEDLGTGREKLFF. As DNA, the CDR3 is TGCAGCGTTGAAGATCTTGGGACAGGGAGGGAAAAACTGTTTTTT.

The chain links TRBV27 to TRBJ1-2, with 10 nucleotides matching TRBD1. The CDR3 runs to 14 residues. The germline CDR1 and CDR2 sequences are MNHEY and SMNVEV (reference sequence). The V gene end was trimmed by 7 bases and the J gene end by 8 bases; junction bases not matched to a gene: 10. CDR3 sequence reads: CASTTAGTGEGYTF. The CDR3 DNA is TGTGCCAGCACTACCGCCGGGACAGGGGAAGGCTACACCTTC.

This clonotype showed up many times. The chain is built from TRBV5-1 and TRBJ1-1, with D perhaps TRBD1 (6 bases). V was trimmed by 5 bases and J by 5 bases, leaving 16 bases between them. The CDR3 runs to 14 residues. In germline, CDR1 is SGHRS, CDR2 YFSETQ. CDR3 residues: CASSFTGRWTEAFF. CDR3 bases: TGCGCCAGCAGTTTTACAGGGAGATGGACTGAAGCTTTCTTT.

This sequence joins TRBV14 and TRBJ2-3, with D uncertain. There are 15 residues in the CDR3. The V gene lost 0 bases and the J gene lost 2 bases, with 9 bases spanning the gap. Germline CDR1 and CDR2: SGHDN and FVKESK. The CDR3, as DNA: TGTGCCAGCAGCCAAGAAAAGGAGAACACAGATACGCAGTATTTT. This translates into CASSQEKENTDTQYF.

This clonotype was picked up many times. The chain joins TRBV7-9 to TRBJ2-7; D gene uncertain. This CDR3 has 15 amino acids. From germline, CDR1 is SEHNR and CDR2 FQNEAQ (reference sequence). V dropped 1 base and J dropped 4 bases, with 14 bases sitting between them. DNA of the CDR3: TGTGCCAGCAGCTTAGAAGTTTCCGTCTCGTACGAGCAGTACTTC. It is translated as CASSLEVSVSYEQYF.

In this sample, this clonotype turned up a few times. The V gene is TRBV5-6, the J gene TRBJ1-2, with TRBD1 as a possible D gene (5 bases). Germline V gene data show CDR1 as SGHDT and CDR2 as YYEEEE. Trimming pared 4 bases from V and 13 bases from J, leaving 17 bases between. CDR3 size: 12 residues. The CDR3 bases are TGTGCCAGCAGCCCGGGACCCGCAGGGACCACCTTC. Translated: CASSPGPAGTTF.

This clonotype came up a few times. The chain links TRBV7-9 to TRBJ1-6; 7 bases are shared with TRBD1. Losses at the gene ends were 4 bases for V and 10 bases for J; bases not matched to a gene: 4. Looked up from germline, CDR1 is SEHNR and CDR2 is FQNEAQ (reference sequence). This CDR3 has 13 amino acids. CDR3 DNA sequence: TGTGCCAGCAGCTACAACAGGGGATCACCCCTCCACTTT. It is translated as CASSYNRGSPLHF.

This clonotype was observed a few times. The chain uses TRBV5-1 and TRBJ1-1; weak D call: TRBD1 (6 bases). Germline V CDR1 and CDR2: SGHRS, YFSETQ. Trimming removed 4 bases at V and 4 bases at J, with 14 bases between. CDR3 size: 14 residues. The CDR3 region has the DNA TGCGCCAGCAGCGAACAACAGGGTGTCACTGAAGCTTTCTTT. Amino acid sequence: CASSEQQGVTEAFF. Together with reference TRBV5-1 and TRBJ1-1, the CDR3 gives the full variable domain: KAGVTQTPRYLIKTRGQQVTLSCSPISGHRSVSWYQQTPGQGLQFLFEYFSETQRNKGNFPGRFSGRQFSNSRSEMNVSTLELGDSALYLCASSEQQGVTEAFFGQGTRLTVV.

This clonotype was found a few times. This chain uses TRBV6-1 with TRBJ2-5, with no clear D. The germline gives CDR1 MNHNS, CDR2 SASEGT. V shed 2 bases and J shed 4 bases, with 8 bases lying between them. This CDR3 region has 13 residues. This CDR3 reads CASSESVGETQYF. The CDR3 bases are TGTGCCAGCAGTGAAAGTGTGGGAGAGACCCAGTACTTC.

This clonotype was seen ten or more times. The CDR3 region has the DNA TGTGCCAGCAGCTCGCTGATTGCAACTAATGAAAAACTGTTTTTT. It yields the protein CASSSLIATNEKLFF. This chain connects TRBV7-9 to TRBJ1-4; no reliable D call. V lost 4 bases, J lost 0 bases, and 9 bases lay in between. The CDR3 length is 15 residues. The germline V gene has CDR1 SEHNR and CDR2 FQNEAQ (reference sequence).

This clonotype occurred once. A much larger clone sits a single nucleotide away, making a read error possible. J is TRBJ2-5 and V is TRBV12-3 or TRBV12-4, with D perhaps being TRBD1 or TRBD2 (5 bases each). CDR3 size: 17 residues. The V end lost 3 bases, the J end lost 3 bases, and 20 bases lay between the germline ends. CDR3 in amino acids: CASSFVGVGRWKETQYF. The CDR3 region has the DNA TGTGCCAGCAGTTTTGTGGGGGTCGGCCGATGGAAAGAGACCCAGTACTTC.

This clonotype was seen many times. This chain joins TRBV20-1 and TRBJ2-1; TRBD2 agrees at 11 bases. CDR1 and CDR2 from the germline V gene are DFQATT and SNEGSKA (reference sequence). After removal of 1 base from V and 3 bases from J, the junction contained 2 bases not matched to a gene. There are 15 residues in the CDR3. For the CDR3, the DNA is TGCAGTGCTAGAGGAACTAGCGGGAGCTACAATGAGCAGTTCTTC. This sequence encodes CSARGTSGSYNEQFF.

The chain has TRBV30 and TRBJ1-6; 7 nucleotides align to TRBD1. Trimming took 4 bases from V and 7 from J; bases not matched to a gene: 13. The CDR3 has 16 residues. Germline CDR1 GTSNPN, CDR2 SVGIG (reference sequence). The CDR3 reads CAWTLSGGRKNSPLHF. The CDR3 DNA reads TGTGCCTGGACCCTTTCAGGGGGACGGAAAAATTCACCCCTCCACTTT.

This clonotype was detected ten times or more. The J gene is TRBJ1-1, the V gene TRBV18, with D unclear. Germline CDR1 is KGHSH and CDR2 is LQKENI. V lost 4 bases and J 4 bases, leaving 10 bases between the germline ends. This CDR3 is 13 amino acids long. The DNA of the CDR3 is TGTGCCAGCTCACAATGGGAATCCACTGAAGCTTTCTTT. The encoded protein is CASSQWESTEAFF.

There are many counts of this clonotype. The CDR3 bases are TGTGCCATGGGTGTCCTCTCCCGACACAATGAGCAGTTCTTC. Translated: CAMGVLSRHNEQFF. J is TRBJ2-1 and V is TRBV7-8; no clear D. Looked up from germline, CDR1 is SGHVS and CDR2 is FQNEAQ. The ends were cut back, 10 bases at V and 5 bases at J, with 18 bases in the middle. This CDR3 has 14 amino acids.

This clonotype has at least ten counts. The chain couples TRBV2 to TRBJ2-3, with D unresolved. V lost 8 bases, J lost 14 bases, and 23 bases lay in between. The CDR3 contains 13 residues. The germline CDR1 and CDR2 sequences are SNHLY and FYNNEI. CDR3 in DNA: TGTGCCAGCCAAGACACATTTGCCATGCCCCCGTATTTT. This encodes CASQDTFAMPPYF.

This clonotype was found a few times. V usage is TRBV5-1 and J usage is TRBJ2-1; 14 nucleotides match TRBD2. The tail of the sequence fits TRBJ2-5 better, so the J call may be wrong. Germline-derived CDR1 and CDR2 are SGHRS and YFSETQ. This CDR3 comprises 15 residues. Here the CDR3 reads CASSFGTSGRKTQYF. Written as DNA, the CDR3 is TGCGCCAGCAGCTTCGGGACTAGCGGGAGAAAGACCCAGTACTTC.

The rearrangement joins TRBV7-9 to TRBJ1-4; possibly TRBD1 for D (5 bases). CDR3 length equals 16 residues. The germline V gene has CDR1 SEHNR and CDR2 FQNEAQ (reference sequence). The V end lost 4 bases, the J end lost 4 bases, and 16 bases lay between the germline ends. CDR3 loop: CASSSGTSEFNEKLFF. The DNA for the CDR3 is TGTGCCAGCAGCTCGGGGACCTCGGAGTTTAATGAAAAACTGTTTTTT.

This clonotype has only a few counts. The chain's CDR3 is CASSLGNHNEQFF. CDR3 sequence (DNA): TGTGCCAGCAGCTTGGGCAACCACAATGAGCAGTTCTTC. V is TRBV5-5 and J is TRBJ2-1; D is ambiguous. CDR1 is SGHKS, CDR2 YYEKEE, per germline (reference sequence). Trimming stripped 0 bases from V and 5 bases from J, with 6 bases between. The CDR3 spans 13 residues.

Regarding this clonotype: A read error is likely here: a far larger clone is one base away. The CDR3 region is CASSRLAGPYEQFF. The CDR3 DNA sequence: TGTGCCAGCAGTCGGCTAGCGGGACCCTACGAGCAGTTCTTC. The rearrangement links TRBV28 to TRBJ2-1; 9 bases fit TRBD2. CDR1 is MDHEN and CDR2 is SYDVKM in the germline V gene. The CDR3 totals 14 residues. V lost 5 bases to trimming and J lost 10 bases; unmatched junction nucleotides: 9.

This clonotype showed up many times. The chain is built from TRBV10-3 and TRBJ2-1, with TRBD2 identical over 8 bases. Looked up from germline, CDR1 is ENHRY and CDR2 is SYGVKD. This CDR3 contains 15 residues. V gave up 10 bases and J gave up 6 bases; unmatched junction bases: 14. The CDR3 spells CATTEGLSGTNEQFF. CDR3 coding DNA: TGTGCCACCACTGAAGGACTTAGCGGGACCAATGAGCAGTTCTTC.

V and J are TRBV2 and TRBJ1-3, with 11 positions matching TRBD1. This CDR3 is 16 amino acids long. Germline-derived CDR1 and CDR2 are SNHLY and FYNNEI. J was trimmed by 0 bases and V by 6 bases; bases with no gene match: 4. The CDR3 sequence: CASRGQGGASGNTIYF. As DNA, the CDR3 is TGTGCCAGCAGGGGACAGGGGGGGGCCTCTGGAAACACCATATATTTT.

The rearrangement uses TRBV7-6 and TRBJ2-5, with a possible D match to TRBD2 (5 bases). The CDR3 spans 14 residues. Germline CDR1 SGHVS, CDR2 FNYEAQ. V was cut by 5 bases and J by 2 bases, with 12 bases left in between. The DNA of the CDR3 is TGTGCCAGCAGCCCGTCGTCGGGGCAAGAGACCCAGTACTTC. It yields the protein CASSPSSGQETQYF.

This clonotype occurred many times. The rearrangement joins TRBV7-3 to TRBJ2-1, with a weak D call TRBD1 (7 bases). The CDR3 has 15 amino acids. Trimming took off 3 bases at V and 5 bases at J, with 14 bases between the two ends. The germline V gene encodes CDR1 SGHTA and CDR2 FQGTGA. The CDR3: CASSFDRAGHNEQFF. CDR3 nucleotide sequence: TGTGCCAGCAGCTTCGACAGGGCGGGACACAATGAGCAGTTCTTC.